Below are 2 T cell receptor beta chains sequenced from a single sample in a study of T cell responses to AZD1222 COVID-19 vaccine (dated by TCRdb to about 2021). What the time point label conveys for this sample: baseline before first vaccination. The library was built by means of the immunoSEQ multiplex PCR assay. What TCRdb holds here is the immuneACCESS table cut down to in-frame rearrangements. Part of the clones is not present; checked against another copy, under half of the missing clones reflect an unresolved V gene, and the others are unexplained. A total of some 170,000 clones appear in this sample, around 90% of them only once. Of the sample, around 3% falls within the top ten clones. This specimen consisted of peripheral blood, obtained on day 0 of AZD1222 vaccination. These receptors were taken from an adult in good health.

The rearrangement links TRBV18 to TRBJ2-2; 10 bases match TRBD1. V was pared by 8 bases and J by 5 bases, with 8 bases of the junction left unmatched. The CDR3 consists of 15 residues. CDR1 is KGHSH, CDR2 LQKENI, per germline. Here the CDR3 reads CASRWTGGWTGELFF. CDR3 coding DNA: TGTGCCAGCCGATGGACAGGGGGATGGACCGGGGAGCTGTTTTTT.

This chain joins TRBV29-1 and TRBJ2-7; perhaps TRBD1 as D (5 bases). CDR3 length: 13 residues. The germline V and J ends were trimmed by 2 bases and 3 bases, with 11 bases remaining between them. CDR1 and CDR2 from the germline V gene are SQVTM and ANQGSEA. CDR3 residues: CSVEPPDSYEQYF. The CDR3 DNA reads TGCAGCGTTGAACCACCTGACAGCTACGAGCAGTACTTC.